This T cell receptor (delta chain) is drawn from a study of gamma delta lymphoproliferative disorders and STAT genes. Study at large: Delta libraries were made per EuroClonality-NGS working group procedure.

TCRdb reanalysed the multiplex PCR reads with CATT. The table shows roughly 3,100 delta-chain clones, with about 1% occurring only once. CDR1 GEAIGNYY and CDR2 EKD come from the germline V gene. The CDR3 loop spans 19 amino acids. This clone was seen a handful of times. Its antigen is undetermined. The likely explanation is a read error, given a far larger clone one base away. The same CDR3 is also encoded by other DNA sequences in this sample. Sequencing used genomic DNA taken from PBMCs of patients and controls. The control group comprised age- and sex-matched healthy adult blood donors. The study, taken as a whole, reports: Controls likely had mixed maturation stages, while leukemic cells were mostly terminal effectors.

The sequencing input was blood. The chain is built from TRDV2 and TRDJ1, with 11 bases identical to TRDD3. The origin of this receptor is a human donor in good health. The CDR3 DNA reads as TGTGCCTGTGACAAAATTCCCAGTGGGGGATACGGGAACACCGATAAACTTATCTTT. Its protein is CACDKIPSGGYGNTDKLIF.